The source of this T cell receptor beta chain is a study of blood T cell repertoires in COVID-19. TCRdb keeps only in-frame clones here, not all; method: immunoSEQ multiplex PCR. The repertoire includes roughly 300,000 clones, about nine tenths of them detected once, and approximately 4.1% sits in the top ten. V shed 5 bases, J shed 4 bases, and the junction held 5 bases outside the gene matches. Germline CDR1 reads LNHDA; CDR2 reads SQIVND (reference sequence). The CDR3 is made up of 14 amino acids. What was sequenced was PBMCs or T cells enriched from blood (not recorded which). The chain carries TRBV19 and TRBJ1-1; TRBD1 matches at 9 bases. The TCR originated in a young man who had recovered from COVID-19. Here the CDR3 reads CASSGPGQGTEAFF. For the CDR3, the DNA is TGTGCCAGTAGTGGACCGGGACAGGGCACTGAAGCTTTCTTT.